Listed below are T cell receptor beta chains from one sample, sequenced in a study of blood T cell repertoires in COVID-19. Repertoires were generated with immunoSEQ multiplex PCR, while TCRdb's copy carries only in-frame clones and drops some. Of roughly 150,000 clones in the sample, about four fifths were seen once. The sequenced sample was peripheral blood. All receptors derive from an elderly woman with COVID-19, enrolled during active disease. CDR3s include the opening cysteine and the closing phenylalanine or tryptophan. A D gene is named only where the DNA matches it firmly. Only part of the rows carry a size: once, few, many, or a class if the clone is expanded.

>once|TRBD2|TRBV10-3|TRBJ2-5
TGTGCCATCAGTGAGCCGGCGGGAGAAGCTCTGGAGACCCAGTACTTC
CAISEPAGEALETQYF
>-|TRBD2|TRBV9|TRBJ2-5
TGTGCCAGCAGCGTAGGAGGGACTAGCGGGGCAGAGACCCAGTACTTC
CASSVGGTSGAETQYF
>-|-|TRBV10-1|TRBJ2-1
TGCGCCAGCAGTGAGTCTGGGGGCAGACACAATGAGCAGTTCTTC
CASSESGGRHNEQFF
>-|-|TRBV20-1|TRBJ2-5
TGCAGGGCGGTAACAGGAGAGACCCAGTACTTC
CRAVTGETQYF
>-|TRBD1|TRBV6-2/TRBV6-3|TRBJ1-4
TGTGCCAGCAGTACCCGACAGGGGGTGTTTGAAAAACTGTTTTTT
CASSTRQGVFEKLFF
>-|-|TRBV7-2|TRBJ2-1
TGTGCCAGCAGCTGGGATAGCGGCGCCCTTTACAATGAGCAGTTCTTC
CASSWDSGALYNEQFF
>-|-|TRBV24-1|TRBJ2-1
TGTGCCACCAGTGTGGCAGGGGCCAACAATGAGCAGTTCTTC
CATSVAGANNEQFF
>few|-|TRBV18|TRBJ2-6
TGTGCCAGCTCACCACCCAGCTCTGGGGCCAACGTCCTGACTTTC
CASSPPSSGANVLTF
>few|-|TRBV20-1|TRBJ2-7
TGCAGTGCGAGTAACGAGGGATACTCCTACGAGCAGTACTTC
CSASNEGYSYEQYF
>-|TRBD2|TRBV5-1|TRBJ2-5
TGCGCCAGCAGTCCTGGGGGACTAGCGGGAGTAGAGACCCAGTACTTC
CASSPGGLAGVETQYF
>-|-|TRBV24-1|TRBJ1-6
TGTGCCACCAGTGAGGACTTGAATTCACCCCTCCACTTT
CATSEDLNSPLHF
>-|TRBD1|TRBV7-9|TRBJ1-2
TGTGCCAGCAGCTCATTCCGGGACAGGACTCTCTATGGCTACACCTTC
CASSSFRDRTLYGYTF
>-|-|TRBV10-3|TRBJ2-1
TGTGCCATCAGTTACCTAGTCAATGAGCAGTTCTTC
CAISYLVNEQFF
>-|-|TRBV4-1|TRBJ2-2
TGCGCCAGCAGCCAAGAATGGCAGGGGTGGAACACCGGGGAGCTGTTTTTT
CASSQEWQGWNTGELFF
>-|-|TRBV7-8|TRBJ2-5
TGTGCCAGCAGCCCCGTCCCGGGACACTTCCAAGAGACCCAGTACTTC
CASSPVPGHFQETQYF
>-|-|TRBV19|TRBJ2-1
TGTGCCAGTAGTATGGAGGGGGCTACTTACAATGAGCAGTTCTTC
CASSMEGATYNEQFF
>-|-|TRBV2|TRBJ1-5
TGTGCCAGCAGCGGGCCGGGACAATCAGATCAGCCCCAGCATTTT
CASSGPGQSDQPQHF
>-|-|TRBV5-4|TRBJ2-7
TGTGCCACCAGCGGAGGCTCCGCAGATAAAGGGTACTTC
CATSGGSADKGYF
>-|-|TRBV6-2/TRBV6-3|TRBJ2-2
TGTGCCAGCAGTCCACCCCGGGATAGCCACGGGGAGCTGTTTTTT
CASSPPRDSHGELFF
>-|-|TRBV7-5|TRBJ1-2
TGTGCCAGAAGCTCCGCGACAGGGGGGAATGGCTACACCTTC
CARSSATGGNGYTF
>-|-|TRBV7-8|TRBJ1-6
TGTGCCAGCAGCCCCGGAAACCGGGCCCGGGGGACACCCCTCCACTTT
CASSPGNRARGTPLHF
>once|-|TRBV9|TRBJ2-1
TGTGCCAGCAGCGTAGGGCCAGATCCCAATGAGCAGTTCTTC
CASSVGPDPNEQFF
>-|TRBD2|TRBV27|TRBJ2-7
TGTGCCAGCAGTCTCTCGGGACTAGCTAACTACGAGCAGTACTTC
CASSLSGLANYEQYF
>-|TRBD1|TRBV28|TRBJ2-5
TGTGCCAGCAGCCAGGACAGGGGGCGATTGGGAGAGACCCAGTACTTC
CASSQDRGRLGETQYF
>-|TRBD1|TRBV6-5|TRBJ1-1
TGTGCCAGCAGCAAATTGGGGACAGGGTATACTGAAGCTTTCTTT
CASSKLGTGYTEAFF
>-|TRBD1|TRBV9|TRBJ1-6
TGTGCCAGCAAACCCGGGACAGCTAATTCACCCCTCCACTTT
CASKPGTANSPLHF
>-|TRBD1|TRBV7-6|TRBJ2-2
TGTGCCAGCAGCTTAGCCGGACAGGGGGCAACCGGGGAGCTGTTTTTT
CASSLAGQGATGELFF
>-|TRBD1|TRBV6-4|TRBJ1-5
TGTGCCAGCAGTGACTCGAGGACAGGGAAGATGATTAGCAATCAGCCCCAGCATTTT
CASSDSRTGKMISNQPQHF
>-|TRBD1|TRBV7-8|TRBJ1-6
TGTGCCAGCAGCTTAGTTTCCGGGACAGCAGCCACTAATTCACCCCTCCACTTT
CASSLVSGTAATNSPLHF
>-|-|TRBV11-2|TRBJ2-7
TGTGCCAGCAGCTCCCGCGCAGGGGCCGGCGAGCAGTACTTC
CASSSRAGAGEQYF
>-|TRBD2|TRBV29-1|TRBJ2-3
TGCAGTGGGGGAGGGGAGACAGATACGCAGTATTTT
CSGGGETDTQYF
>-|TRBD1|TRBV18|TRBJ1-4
TGTGCCAGCTCACCCCGACAGGGACTCGATGAAAAACTGTTTTTT
CASSPRQGLDEKLFF